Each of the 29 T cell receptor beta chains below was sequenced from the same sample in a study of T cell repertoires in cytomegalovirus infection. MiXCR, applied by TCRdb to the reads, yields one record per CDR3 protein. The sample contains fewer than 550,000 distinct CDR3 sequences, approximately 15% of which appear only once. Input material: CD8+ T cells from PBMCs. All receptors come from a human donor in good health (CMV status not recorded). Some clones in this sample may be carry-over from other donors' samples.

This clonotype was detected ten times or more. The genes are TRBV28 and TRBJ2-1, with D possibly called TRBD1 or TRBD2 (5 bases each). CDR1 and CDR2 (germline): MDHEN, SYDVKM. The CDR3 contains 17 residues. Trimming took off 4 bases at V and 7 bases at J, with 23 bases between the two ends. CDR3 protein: CASSSDPVGLRRNEQFF. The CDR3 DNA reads TGTGCCAGCAGTTCCGACCCGGTGGGGCTAAGGAGGAATGAGCAGTTCTTC.

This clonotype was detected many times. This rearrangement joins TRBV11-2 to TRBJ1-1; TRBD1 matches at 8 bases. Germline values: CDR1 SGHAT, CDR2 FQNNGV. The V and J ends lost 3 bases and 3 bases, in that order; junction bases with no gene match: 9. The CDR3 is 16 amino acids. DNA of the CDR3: TGTGCCAGCAGCTTCCCGGGACAGGTGGACTACACTGAAGCTTTCTTT. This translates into CASSFPGQVDYTEAFF.

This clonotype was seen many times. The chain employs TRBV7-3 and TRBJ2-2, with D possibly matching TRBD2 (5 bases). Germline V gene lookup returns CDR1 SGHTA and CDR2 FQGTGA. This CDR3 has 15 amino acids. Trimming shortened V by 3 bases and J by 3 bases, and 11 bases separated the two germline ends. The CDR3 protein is CASSFEPGYTGELFF. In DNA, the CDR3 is TGTGCCAGCAGCTTTGAGCCGGGGTACACCGGGGAGCTGTTTTTT.

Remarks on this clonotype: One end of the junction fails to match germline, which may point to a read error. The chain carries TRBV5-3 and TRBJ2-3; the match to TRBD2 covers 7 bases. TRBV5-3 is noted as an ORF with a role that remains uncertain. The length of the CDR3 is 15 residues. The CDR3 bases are TGTGCCAGCAGCTCACTAGCGCTTAGCACAGATACGCAGTATTTT. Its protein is CASSSLALSTDTQYF.

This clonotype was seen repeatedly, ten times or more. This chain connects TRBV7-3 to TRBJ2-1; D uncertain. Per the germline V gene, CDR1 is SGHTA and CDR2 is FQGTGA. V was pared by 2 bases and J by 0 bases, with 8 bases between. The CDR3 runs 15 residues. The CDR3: CASSLSASSYNEQFF. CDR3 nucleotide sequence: TGTGCCAGCAGCTTATCGGCTAGCTCCTACAATGAGCAGTTCTTC.

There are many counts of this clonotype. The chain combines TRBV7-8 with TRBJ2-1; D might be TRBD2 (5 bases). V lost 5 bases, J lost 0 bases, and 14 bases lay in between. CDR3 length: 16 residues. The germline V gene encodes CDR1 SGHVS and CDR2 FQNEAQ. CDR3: CASSPGNSSSYNEQFF. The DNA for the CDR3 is TGTGCCAGCAGCCCCGGGAACAGCAGCTCCTACAATGAGCAGTTCTTC.

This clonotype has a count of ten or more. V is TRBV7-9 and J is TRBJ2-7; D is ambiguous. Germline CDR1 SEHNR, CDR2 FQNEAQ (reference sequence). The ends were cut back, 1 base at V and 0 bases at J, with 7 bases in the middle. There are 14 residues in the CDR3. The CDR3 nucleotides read TGTGCCAGCAGCTTAGGGGCCGACTCCTACGAGCAGTACTTC. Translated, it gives CASSLGADSYEQYF. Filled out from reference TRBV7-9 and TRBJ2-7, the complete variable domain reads DTGVSQNPRHKITKRGQNVTFRCDPISEHNRLYWYRQTLGQGPEFLTYFQNEAQLEKSRLLSDRFSAERPKGSFSTLEIQRTEQGDSAMYLCASSLGADSYEQYFGPGTRLTVT.

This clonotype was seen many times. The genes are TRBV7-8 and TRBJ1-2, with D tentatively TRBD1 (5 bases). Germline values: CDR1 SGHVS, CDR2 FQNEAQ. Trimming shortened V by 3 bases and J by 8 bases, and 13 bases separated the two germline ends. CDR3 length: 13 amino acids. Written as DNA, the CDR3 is TGTGCCAGCAGCTTTCCCGGGGCCGAAGGCTACACCTTC. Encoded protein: CASSFPGAEGYTF.

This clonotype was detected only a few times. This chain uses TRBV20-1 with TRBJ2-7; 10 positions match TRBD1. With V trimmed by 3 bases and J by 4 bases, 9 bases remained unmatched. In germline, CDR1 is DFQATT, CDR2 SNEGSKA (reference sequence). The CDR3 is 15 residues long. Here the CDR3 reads CSASDLRDRGYEQYF. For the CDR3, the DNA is TGCAGTGCTAGCGACCTCCGGGACAGGGGTTACGAGCAGTACTTC.

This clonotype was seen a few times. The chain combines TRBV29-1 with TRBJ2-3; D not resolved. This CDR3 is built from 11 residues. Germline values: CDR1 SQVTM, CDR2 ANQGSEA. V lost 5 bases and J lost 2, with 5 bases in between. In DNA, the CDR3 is TGCAGCGTTTTCTACACAGATACGCAGTATTTT. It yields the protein CSVFYTDTQYF.

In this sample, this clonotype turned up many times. For the CDR3, the DNA is TGTGCCAGCAGCTTGGGACAGGGGGCTCCCAATGAGCAGTTCTTC. It translates to CASSLGQGAPNEQFF. The gene calls are TRBV7-6 and TRBJ2-1, with TRBD1 identical over 12 bases. Germline loops: CDR1 SGHVS, CDR2 FNYEAQ. The V and J ends lost 3 bases and 6 bases, in that order; junction bases with no gene match: 3. The CDR3 sequence is 15 residues long.

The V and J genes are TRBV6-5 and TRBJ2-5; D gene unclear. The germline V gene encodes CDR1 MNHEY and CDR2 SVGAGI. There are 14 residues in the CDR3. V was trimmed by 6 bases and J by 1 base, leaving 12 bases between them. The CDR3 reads CASRHPGPQETQYF. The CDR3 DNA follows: TGTGCCAGCAGACACCCGGGCCCCCAAGAGACCCAGTACTTC.

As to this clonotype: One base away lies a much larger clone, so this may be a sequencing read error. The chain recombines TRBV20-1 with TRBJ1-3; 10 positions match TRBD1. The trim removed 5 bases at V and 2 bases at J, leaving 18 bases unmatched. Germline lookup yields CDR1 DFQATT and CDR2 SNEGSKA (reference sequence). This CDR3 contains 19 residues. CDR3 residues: CSALGGGTGALPTGNTIYF. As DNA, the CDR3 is TGCAGTGCTCTAGGGGGGGGGACAGGGGCCCTACCCACTGGAAACACCATATATTTT.

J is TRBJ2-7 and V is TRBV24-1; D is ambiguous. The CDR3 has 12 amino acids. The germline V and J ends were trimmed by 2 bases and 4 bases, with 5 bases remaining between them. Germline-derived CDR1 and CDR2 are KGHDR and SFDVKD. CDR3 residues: CATSDSSYEQYF. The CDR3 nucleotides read TGTGCCACCAGTGATTCCTCTTACGAGCAGTACTTC.

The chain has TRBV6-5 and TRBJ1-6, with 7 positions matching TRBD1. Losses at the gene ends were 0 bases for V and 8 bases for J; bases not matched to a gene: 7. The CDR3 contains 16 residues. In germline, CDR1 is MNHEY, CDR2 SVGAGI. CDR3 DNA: TGTGCCAGCAGTTACTCCTCGACAGGGCTTTATTCACCCCTCCACTTT. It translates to CASSYSSTGLYSPLHF.

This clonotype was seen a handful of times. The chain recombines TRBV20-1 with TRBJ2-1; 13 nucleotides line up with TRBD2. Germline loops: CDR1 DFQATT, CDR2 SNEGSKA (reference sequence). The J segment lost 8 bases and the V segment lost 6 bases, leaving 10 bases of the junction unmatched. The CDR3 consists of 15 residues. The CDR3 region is CSAARTSGGQDEQFF. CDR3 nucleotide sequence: TGCAGTGCGGCAAGGACTAGCGGGGGTCAGGATGAGCAGTTCTTC.

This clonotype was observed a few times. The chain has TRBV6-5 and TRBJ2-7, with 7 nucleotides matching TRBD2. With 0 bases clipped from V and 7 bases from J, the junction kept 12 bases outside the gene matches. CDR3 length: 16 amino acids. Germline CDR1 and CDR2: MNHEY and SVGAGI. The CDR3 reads CASSYSPLASPEEQYF. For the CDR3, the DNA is TGTGCCAGCAGTTACTCCCCACTAGCGAGCCCAGAGGAGCAGTACTTC.

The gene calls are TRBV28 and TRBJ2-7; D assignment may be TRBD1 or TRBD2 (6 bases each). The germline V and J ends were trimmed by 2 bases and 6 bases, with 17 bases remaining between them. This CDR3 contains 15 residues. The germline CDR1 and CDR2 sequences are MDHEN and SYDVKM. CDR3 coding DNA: TGTGCCAGCAGTTTACGGGGGCGATCGGGTGGCGAGCAGTACTTC. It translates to CASSLRGRSGGEQYF.

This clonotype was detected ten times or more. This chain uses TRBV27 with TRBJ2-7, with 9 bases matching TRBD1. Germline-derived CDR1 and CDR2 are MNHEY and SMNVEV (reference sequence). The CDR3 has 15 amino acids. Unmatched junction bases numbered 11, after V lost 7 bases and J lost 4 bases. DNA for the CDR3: TGTGCCAGCAACTCCGGGACAGGGAGCACGTACGAGCAGTACTTC. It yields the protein CASNSGTGSTYEQYF.

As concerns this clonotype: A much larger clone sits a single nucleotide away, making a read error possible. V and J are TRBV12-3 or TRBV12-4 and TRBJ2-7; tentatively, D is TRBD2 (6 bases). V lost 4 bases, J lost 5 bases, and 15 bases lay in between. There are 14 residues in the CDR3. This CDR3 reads CASSYGRTVDEQYF. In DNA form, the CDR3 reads TGTGCCAGCAGTTACGGGAGAACCGTCGACGAGCAGTACTTC.

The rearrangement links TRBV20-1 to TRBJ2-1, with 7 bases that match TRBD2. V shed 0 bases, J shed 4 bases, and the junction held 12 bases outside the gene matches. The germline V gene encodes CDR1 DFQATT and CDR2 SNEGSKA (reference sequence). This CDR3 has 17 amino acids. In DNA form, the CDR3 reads TGCAGTGCTAGAGATGAGCGGGACGTTAGCCCTTACAATGAGCAGTTCTTC. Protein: CSARDERDVSPYNEQFF.

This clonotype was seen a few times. The CDR3 loop reads CASSVSIVDEQYF. The CDR3 DNA reads as TGTGCCAGCAGCGTATCAATAGTGGACGAGCAGTACTTC. The V and J genes are TRBV9 and TRBJ2-7; unclear D gene. The V end lost 1 base, the J end lost 5 bases, and 10 bases lay between the germline ends. Germline V gene sequence: CDR1 SGDLS, CDR2 YYNGEE. The CDR3 extends over 13 amino acids.

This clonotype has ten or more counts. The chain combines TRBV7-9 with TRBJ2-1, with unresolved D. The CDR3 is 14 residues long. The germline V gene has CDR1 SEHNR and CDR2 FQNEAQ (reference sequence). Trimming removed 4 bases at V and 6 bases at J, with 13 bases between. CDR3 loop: CASSSPSAPNEQFF. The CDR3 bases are TGTGCCAGCAGCTCCCCTTCGGCGCCCAATGAGCAGTTCTTC. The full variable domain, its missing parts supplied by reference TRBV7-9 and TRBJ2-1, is DTGVSQNPRHKITKRGQNVTFRCDPISEHNRLYWYRQTLGQGPEFLTYFQNEAQLEKSRLLSDRFSAERPKGSFSTLEIQRTEQGDSAMYLCASSSPSAPNEQFFGPGTRLTVL.

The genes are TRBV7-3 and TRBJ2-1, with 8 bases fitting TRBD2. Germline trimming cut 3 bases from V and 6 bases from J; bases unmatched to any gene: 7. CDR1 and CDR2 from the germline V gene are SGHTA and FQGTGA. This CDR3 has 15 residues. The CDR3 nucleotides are TGTGCCAGCAGCTTTAATCGGGAGGGCCTCAATGAGCAGTTCTTC. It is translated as CASSFNREGLNEQFF. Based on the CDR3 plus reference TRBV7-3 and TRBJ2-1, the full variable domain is GAGVSQTPSNKVTEKGKYVELRCDPISGHTALYWYRQSLGQGPEFLIYFQGTGAADDSGLPNDRFFAVRPEGSVSTLKIQRTERGDSAVYLCASSFNREGLNEQFFGPGTRLTVL.

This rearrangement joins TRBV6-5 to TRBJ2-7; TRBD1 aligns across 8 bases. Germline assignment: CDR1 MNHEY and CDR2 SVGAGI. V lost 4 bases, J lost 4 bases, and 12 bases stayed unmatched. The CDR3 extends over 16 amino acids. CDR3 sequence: CASSSDSDRVSYEQYF. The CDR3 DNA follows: TGTGCCAGCAGTTCAGACTCGGACAGGGTATCTTACGAGCAGTACTTC.

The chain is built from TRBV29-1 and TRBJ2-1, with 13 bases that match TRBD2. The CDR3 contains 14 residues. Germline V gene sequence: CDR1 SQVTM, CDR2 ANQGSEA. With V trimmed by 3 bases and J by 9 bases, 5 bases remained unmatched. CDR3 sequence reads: CSVESGLAGLEQFF. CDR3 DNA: TGCAGCGTTGAGTCGGGACTAGCGGGACTTGAGCAGTTCTTC.

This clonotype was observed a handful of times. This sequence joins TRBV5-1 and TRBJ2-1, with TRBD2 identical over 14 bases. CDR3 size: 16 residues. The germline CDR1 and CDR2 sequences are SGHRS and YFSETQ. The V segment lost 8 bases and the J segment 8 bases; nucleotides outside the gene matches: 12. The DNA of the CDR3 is TGCGCCAGTCTTCGACTAGCGGGAGGGCCGAGGGATGAGCAGTTCTTC. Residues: CASLRLAGGPRDEQFF.

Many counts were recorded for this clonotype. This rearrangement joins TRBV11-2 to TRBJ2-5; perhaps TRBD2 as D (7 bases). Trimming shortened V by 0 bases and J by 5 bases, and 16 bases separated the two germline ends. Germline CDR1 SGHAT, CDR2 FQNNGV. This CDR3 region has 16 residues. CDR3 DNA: TGTGCCAGCAGCTTAGAACGGGGGGCGAGGAGGGAGACCCAGTACTTC. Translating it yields CASSLERGARRETQYF.

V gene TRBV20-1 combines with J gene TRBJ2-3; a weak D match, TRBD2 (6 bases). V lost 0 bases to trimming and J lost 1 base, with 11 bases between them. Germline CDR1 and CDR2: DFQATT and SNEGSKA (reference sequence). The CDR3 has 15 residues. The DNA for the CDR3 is TGCAGTGCTAGAGATTACGAGCGGGGCACAGATACGCAGTATTTT. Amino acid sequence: CSARDYERGTDTQYF.